The T cell receptor beta chain described here comes from a study of blood T cell repertoires in COVID-19. In the study overall: In each case, the material was cDNA or gDNA derived from T cells, B-cell-depleted T cells, or PBMCs.

The CDR3 is made up of 12 amino acids. Trimming took 7 bases from V and 4 from J, leaving 10 bases between them. Germline assignment: CDR1 ENHRY and CDR2 SYGVKD. This clone was detected only a few times. Profiled with immunoSEQ multiplex PCR; TCRdb holds only in-frame clones, not every one. The sample carries about 260,000 clones, more than 75% recorded once. Specimen: peripheral blood. The clonotype originates from a man aged 40-55 years with active or convalescent COVID-19. The V gene is TRBV10-3, the J gene TRBJ1-1, with a possible D match to TRBD1 (6 bases). CDR3 nucleotides: TGTGCCATCAAAGAAGGGGGCACTGAAGCTTTCTTT. The encoded protein is CAIKEGGTEAFF.